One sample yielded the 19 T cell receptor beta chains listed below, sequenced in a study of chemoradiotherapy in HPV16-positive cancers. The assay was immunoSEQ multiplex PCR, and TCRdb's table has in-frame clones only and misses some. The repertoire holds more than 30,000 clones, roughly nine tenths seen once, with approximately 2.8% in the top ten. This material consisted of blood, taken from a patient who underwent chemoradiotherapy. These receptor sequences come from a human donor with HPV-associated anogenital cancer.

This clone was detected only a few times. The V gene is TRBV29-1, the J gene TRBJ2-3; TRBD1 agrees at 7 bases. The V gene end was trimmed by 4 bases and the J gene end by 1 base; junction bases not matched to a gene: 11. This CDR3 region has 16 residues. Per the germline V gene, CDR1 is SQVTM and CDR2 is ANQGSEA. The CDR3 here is CSVVPGGVEGTDTQYF. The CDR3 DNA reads TGCAGCGTTGTCCCAGGGGGAGTGGAGGGCACAGATACGCAGTATTTT.

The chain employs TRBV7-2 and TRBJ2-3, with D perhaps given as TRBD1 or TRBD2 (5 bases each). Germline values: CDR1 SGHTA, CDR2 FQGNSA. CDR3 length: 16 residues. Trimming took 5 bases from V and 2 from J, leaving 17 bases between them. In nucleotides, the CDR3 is TGTGCCAGCAGCCTCCTCGGGACGAAGGACACAGATACGCAGTATTTT. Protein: CASSLLGTKDTDTQYF.

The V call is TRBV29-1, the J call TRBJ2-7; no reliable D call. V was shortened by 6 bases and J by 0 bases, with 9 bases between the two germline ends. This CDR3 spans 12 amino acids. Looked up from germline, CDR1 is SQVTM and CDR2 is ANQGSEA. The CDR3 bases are TGCAGCGTCGACTCTGGCTCCTACGAGCAGTACTTC. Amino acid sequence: CSVDSGSYEQYF.

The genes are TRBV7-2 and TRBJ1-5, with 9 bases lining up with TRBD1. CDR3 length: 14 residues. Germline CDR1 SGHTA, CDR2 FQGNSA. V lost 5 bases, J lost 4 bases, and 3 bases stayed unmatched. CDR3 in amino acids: CASSGTGLNQPQHF. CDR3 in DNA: TGTGCCAGCAGCGGGACAGGGCTAAATCAGCCCCAGCATTTT.

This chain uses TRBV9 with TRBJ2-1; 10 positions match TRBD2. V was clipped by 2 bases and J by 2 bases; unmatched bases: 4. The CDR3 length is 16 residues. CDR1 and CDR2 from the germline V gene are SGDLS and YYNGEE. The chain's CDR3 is CASSVASGRAYNEQFF. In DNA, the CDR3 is TGTGCCAGCAGCGTTGCCAGCGGGAGGGCCTACAATGAGCAGTTCTTC.

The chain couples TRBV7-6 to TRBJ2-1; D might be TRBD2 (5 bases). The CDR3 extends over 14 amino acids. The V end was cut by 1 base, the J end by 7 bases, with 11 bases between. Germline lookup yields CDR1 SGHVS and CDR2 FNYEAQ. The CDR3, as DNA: TGTGCCAGCAGCTTAGATCGGACTTCGAATGAGCAGTTCTTC. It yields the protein CASSLDRTSNEQFF.

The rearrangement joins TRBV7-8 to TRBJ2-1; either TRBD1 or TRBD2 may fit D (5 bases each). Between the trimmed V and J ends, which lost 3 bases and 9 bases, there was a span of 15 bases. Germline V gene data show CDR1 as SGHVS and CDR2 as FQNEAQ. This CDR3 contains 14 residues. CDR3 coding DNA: TGTGCCAGCAGCTTCGGGGCTAGCAGGAGTGAGCAGTTCTTC. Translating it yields CASSFGASRSEQFF.

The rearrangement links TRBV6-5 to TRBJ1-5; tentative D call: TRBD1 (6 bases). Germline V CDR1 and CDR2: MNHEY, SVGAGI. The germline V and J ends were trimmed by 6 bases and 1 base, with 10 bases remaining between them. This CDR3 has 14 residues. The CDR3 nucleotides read TGTGCCAGCAGCCGGACAGTGAGCAATCAGCCCCAGCATTTT. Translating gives CASSRTVSNQPQHF.

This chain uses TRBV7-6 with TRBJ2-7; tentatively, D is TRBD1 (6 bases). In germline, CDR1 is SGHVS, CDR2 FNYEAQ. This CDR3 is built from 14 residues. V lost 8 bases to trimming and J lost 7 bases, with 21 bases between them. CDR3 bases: TGTGCCAGCTCCGGGACACTCCGGACGTGGGAGCAGTACTTC. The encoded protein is CASSGTLRTWEQYF. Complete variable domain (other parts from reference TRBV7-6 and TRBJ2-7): GAGVSQSPRYKVTKRGQDVALRCDPISGHVSLYWYRQALGQGPEFLTYFNYEAQQDKSGLPNDRFSAERPEGSISTLTIQRTEQRDSAMYRCASSGTLRTWEQYFGPGTRLTVT.

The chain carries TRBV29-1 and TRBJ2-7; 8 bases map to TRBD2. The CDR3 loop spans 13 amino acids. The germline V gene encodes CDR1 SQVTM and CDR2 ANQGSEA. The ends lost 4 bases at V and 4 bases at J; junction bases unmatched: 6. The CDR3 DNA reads TGCAGCGTTGGGATAAAGCGGGGGTACGAGCAGTACTTC. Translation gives CSVGIKRGYEQYF.

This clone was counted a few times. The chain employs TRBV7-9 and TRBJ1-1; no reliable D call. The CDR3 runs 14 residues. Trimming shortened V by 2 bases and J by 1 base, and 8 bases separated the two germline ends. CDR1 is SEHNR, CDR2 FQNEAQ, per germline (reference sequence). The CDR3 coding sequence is TGTGCCAGCAGCTTAAAATCGGCGAACACTGAAGCTTTCTTT. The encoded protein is CASSLKSANTEAFF.

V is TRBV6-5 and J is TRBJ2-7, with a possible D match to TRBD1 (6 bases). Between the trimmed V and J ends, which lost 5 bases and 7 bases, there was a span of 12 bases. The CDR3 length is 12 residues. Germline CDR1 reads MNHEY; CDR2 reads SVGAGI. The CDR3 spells CASSLQGREQYF. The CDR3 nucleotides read TGTGCCAGCAGTCTCCAGGGGCGGGAGCAGTACTTC.

CDR3 bases: TGTGCCAGCAGCCAAGTTATGGGGGAAAAACTGTTTTTT. This gives the protein CASSQVMGEKLFF. V and J are TRBV14 and TRBJ1-4; D is undetermined. The V and J ends lost 1 base and 8 bases respectively, with 8 bases between them. The CDR3 runs 13 residues. Germline CDR1 SGHDN, CDR2 FVKESK. The whole variable domain, filled in from reference TRBV14 and TRBJ1-4, reads EAGVTQFPSHSVIEKGQTVTLRCDPISGHDNLYWYRRVMGKEIKFLLHFVKESKQDESGMPNNRFLAERTGGTYSTLKVQPAELEDSGVYFCASSQVMGEKLFFGSGTQLSVL.

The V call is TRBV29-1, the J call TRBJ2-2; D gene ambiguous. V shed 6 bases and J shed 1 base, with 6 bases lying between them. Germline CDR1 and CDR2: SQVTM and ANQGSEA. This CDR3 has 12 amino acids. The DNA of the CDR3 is TGCAGCGTGGACGAGAACACCGGGGAGCTGTTTTTT. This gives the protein CSVDENTGELFF.

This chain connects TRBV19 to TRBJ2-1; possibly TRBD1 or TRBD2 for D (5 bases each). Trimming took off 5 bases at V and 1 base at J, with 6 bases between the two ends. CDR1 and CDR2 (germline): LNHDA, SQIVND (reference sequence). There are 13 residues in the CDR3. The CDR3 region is CASSWGSYNEQFF. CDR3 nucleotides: TGTGCCAGTAGTTGGGGGTCCTACAATGAGCAGTTCTTC.

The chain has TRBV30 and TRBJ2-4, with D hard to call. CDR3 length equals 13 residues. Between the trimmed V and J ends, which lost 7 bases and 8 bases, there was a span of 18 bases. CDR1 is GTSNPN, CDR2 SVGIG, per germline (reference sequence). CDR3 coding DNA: TGTGCCTACCTAGAGGATCCTCGGGACATTCAGTACTTC. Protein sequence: CAYLEDPRDIQYF. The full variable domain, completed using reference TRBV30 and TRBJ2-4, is SQTIHQWPATLVQPVGSPLSLECTVEGTSNPNLYWYRQAAGRGLQLLFYSVGIGQISSEVPQNLSASRPQDRQFILSSKKLLLSDSGFYLCAYLEDPRDIQYFGAGTRLSVL.

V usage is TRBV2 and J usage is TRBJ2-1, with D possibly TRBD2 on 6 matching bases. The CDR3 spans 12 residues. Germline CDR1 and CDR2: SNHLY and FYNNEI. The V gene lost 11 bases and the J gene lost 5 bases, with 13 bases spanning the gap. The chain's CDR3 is CARGKRNNEQFF. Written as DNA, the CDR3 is TGTGCCCGCGGGAAACGGAACAATGAGCAGTTCTTC.

The CDR3 loop reads CACRLAQVGEQFF. CDR3 bases: TGTGCCTGTCGACTAGCCCAAGTGGGGGAGCAGTTCTTC. The chain employs TRBV30 and TRBJ2-1; TRBD2 agrees at 7 bases. Per germline, CDR1 GTSNPN and CDR2 SVGIG (reference sequence). The ends lost 6 bases at V and 10 bases at J; junction bases unmatched: 12. The CDR3 sequence is 13 residues long.

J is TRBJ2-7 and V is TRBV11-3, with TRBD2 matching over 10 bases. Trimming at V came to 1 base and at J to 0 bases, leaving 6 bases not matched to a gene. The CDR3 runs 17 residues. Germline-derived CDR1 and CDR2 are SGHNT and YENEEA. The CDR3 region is CASSLVGSGGSSYEQYF. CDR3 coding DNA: TGTGCCAGCAGCTTAGTAGGTAGCGGGGGGTCCTCCTACGAGCAGTACTTC.